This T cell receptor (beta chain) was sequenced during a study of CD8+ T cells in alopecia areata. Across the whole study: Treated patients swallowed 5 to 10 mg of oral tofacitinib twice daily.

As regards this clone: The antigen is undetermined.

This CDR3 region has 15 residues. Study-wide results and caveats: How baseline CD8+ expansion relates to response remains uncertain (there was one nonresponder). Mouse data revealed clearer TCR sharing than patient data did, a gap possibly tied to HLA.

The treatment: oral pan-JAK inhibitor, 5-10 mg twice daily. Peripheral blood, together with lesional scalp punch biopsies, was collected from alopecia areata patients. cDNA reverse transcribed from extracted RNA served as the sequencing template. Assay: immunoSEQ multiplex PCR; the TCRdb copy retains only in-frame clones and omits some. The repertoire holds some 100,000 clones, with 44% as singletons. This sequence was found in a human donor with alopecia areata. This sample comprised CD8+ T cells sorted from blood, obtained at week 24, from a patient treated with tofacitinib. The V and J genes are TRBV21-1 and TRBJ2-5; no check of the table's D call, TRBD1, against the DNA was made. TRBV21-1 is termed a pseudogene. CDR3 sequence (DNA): TGTGCCAGCAGCCTCAGACAGGTCCGGAGGGAGACCCAGTACTTC. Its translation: CASSLRQVRRETQYF.